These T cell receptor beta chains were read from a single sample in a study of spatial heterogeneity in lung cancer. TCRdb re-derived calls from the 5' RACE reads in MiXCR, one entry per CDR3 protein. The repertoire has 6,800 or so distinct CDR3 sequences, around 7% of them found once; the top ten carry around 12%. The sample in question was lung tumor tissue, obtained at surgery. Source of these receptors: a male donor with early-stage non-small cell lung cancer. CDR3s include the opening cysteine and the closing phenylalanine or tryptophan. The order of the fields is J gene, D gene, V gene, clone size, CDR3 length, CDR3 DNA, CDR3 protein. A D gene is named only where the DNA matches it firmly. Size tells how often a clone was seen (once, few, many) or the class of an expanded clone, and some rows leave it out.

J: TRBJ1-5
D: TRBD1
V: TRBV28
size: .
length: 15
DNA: TGTGCCAACAGCCTGGGACAGGGGTTTAGGCAGCCCCAGCATTTT
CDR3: CANSLGQGFRQPQHF

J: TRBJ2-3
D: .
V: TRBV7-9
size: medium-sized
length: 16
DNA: TGTGCCAGCAGCCCGAACGCCGGGGTAGGGACAGATACGCAGTATTTT
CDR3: CASSPNAGVGTDTQYF

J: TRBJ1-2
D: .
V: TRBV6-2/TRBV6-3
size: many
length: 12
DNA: TGTGCCAGCAGGAGGACAGTGGATGGCTACACCTTC
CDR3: CASRRTVDGYTF

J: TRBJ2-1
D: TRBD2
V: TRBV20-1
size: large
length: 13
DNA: TGCAGTTCTCAGCGGGACTCCTACAATGAGCAGTTCTTC
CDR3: CSSQRDSYNEQFF

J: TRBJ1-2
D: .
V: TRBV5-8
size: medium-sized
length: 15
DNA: TGTGCCAGCAGCCCATGGGACAATAGTGGGCGAGGCTACACCTTC
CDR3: CASSPWDNSGRGYTF

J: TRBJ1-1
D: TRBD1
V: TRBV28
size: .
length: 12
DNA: TGTGCCAGCAGTTTACAGGGGGCTGTAGCTTTCTTT
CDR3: CASSLQGAVAFF

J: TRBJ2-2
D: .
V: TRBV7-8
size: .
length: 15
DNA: TGTGCCAGCAGACCCCAGGCCACGAACACCGGGGAGCTGTTTTTT
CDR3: CASRPQATNTGELFF

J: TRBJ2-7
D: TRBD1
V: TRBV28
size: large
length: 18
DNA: TGTGCCAGCAGTTTAATTTTGGGGACAGGGGTCGCAACCTACGAGCAGTACTTC
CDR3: CASSLILGTGVATYEQYF

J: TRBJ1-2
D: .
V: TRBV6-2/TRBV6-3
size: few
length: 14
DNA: TGTGCCAGCAGTTACTCTTGGGGGACCTATGGCTACACCTTC
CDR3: CASSYSWGTYGYTF

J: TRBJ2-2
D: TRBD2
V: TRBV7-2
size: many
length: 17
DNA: TGTGCCAGCAGCCCCCGAGCTAGCGGGAGTCGAGGCGGGGAGCTGTTTTTT
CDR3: CASSPRASGSRGGELFF

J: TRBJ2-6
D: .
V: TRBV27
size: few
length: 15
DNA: TGTGCCAGCAGTAAGGCTTCCTCTGGGGCCAACGTCCTGACTTTC
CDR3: CASSKASSGANVLTF

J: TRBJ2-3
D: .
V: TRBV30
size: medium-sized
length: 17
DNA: TGTGCCTGGAGTAAGGACAGTTTAATGTCTAGCACAGATACGCAGTATTTT
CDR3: CAWSKDSLMSSTDTQYF

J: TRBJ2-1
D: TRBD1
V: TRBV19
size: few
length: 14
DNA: TGTGCCAGTGGTACAGGGGGCTCCTACAATGAGCAGTTCTTC
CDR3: CASGTGGSYNEQFF

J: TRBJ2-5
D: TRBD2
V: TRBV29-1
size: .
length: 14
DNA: TGCAGCGTTAGGGCTAGCGGGAGTGGCGAGACCCAGTACTTC
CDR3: CSVRASGSGETQYF

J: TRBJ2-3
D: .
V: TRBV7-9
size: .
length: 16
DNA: TGTGCCAGCAGCTTTTGGGCAGCTAGTCGCACAGATACGCAGTATTTT
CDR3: CASSFWAASRTDTQYF

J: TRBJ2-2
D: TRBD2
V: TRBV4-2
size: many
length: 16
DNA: TGTGCCAGCAGCCAAGATGGCGGGAGGGTCACCGGGGAGCTGTTTTTT
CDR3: CASSQDGGRVTGELFF

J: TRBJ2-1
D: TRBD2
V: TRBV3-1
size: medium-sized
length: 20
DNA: TGTGCCAGCAGCCAAGAGTTCTATAGCGGGGGGACCAGCTCCTACAATGAGCAGTTCTTC
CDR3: CASSQEFYSGGTSSYNEQFF

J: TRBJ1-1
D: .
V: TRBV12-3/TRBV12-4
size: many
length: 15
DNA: TGTGCCAGCAGCCGACTAACAGGGATGAACACTGAAGCTTTCTTT
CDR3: CASSRLTGMNTEAFF

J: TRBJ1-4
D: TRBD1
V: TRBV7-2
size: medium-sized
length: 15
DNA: TGTGCCAGCAGCCTTCGGACAGGGAGGGATGAAAAACTGTTTTTT
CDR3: CASSLRTGRDEKLFF

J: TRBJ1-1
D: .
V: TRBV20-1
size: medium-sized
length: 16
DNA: TGCAGTGCTAAAGGGTCCGACCAACCTGAGAACACTGAAGCTTTCTTT
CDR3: CSAKGSDQPENTEAFF

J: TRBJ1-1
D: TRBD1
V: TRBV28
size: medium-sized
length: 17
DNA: TGTGCCAGCAGTTTGTCCGGACAGGGTGAGTGGAACACTGAAGCTTTCTTT
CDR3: CASSLSGQGEWNTEAFF

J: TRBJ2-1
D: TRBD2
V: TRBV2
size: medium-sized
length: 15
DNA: TGTGCCAGCAGTGAACACGCTAGCGGGTACAATGAGCAGTTCTTC
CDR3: CASSEHASGYNEQFF

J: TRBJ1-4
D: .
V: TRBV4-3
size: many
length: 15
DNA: TGCGCCAGCAGCACACAGGGAAAGAAAGGTGAAAAACTGTTTTTT
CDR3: CASSTQGKKGEKLFF

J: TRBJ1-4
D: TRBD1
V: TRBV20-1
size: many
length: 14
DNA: TGCAGTGCTGAATCGGGACAGGGAAATGAAAAACTGTTTTTT
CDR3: CSAESGQGNEKLFF

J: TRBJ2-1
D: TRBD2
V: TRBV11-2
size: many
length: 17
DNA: TGTGCCAGCAGCTTAAGGGGGAGCGGGAGTTGGAACAATGAGCAGTTCTTC
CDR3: CASSLRGSGSWNNEQFF

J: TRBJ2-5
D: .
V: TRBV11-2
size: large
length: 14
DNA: TGTGCCAGCAGCAGAGGACAGTTACAAGAGACCCAGTACTTC
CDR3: CASSRGQLQETQYF

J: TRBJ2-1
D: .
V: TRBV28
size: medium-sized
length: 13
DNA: TGTGCCAGCAGTCCCGGGTTTCGCAATGAGCAGTTCTTC
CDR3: CASSPGFRNEQFF

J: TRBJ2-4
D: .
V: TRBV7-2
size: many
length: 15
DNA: TGTGCCAGCAGACCGAACAGGGGAGGCAAAAACATTCAGTACTTC
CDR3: CASRPNRGGKNIQYF

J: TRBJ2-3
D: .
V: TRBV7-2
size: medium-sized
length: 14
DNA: TGTGCCAGCAGGACCGGTAGGGGCGGAGATACGCAGTATTTT
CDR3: CASRTGRGGDTQYF

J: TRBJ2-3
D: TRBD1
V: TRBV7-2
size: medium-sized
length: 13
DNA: TGTGCCAGCAGCTTTACAGGGGGGGATACGCAGTATTTT
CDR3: CASSFTGGDTQYF

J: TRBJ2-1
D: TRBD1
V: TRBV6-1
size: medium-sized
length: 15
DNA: TGTGCCAGCAGTTGGGGACAGGGACGTAACAATGAGCAGTTCTTC
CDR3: CASSWGQGRNNEQFF

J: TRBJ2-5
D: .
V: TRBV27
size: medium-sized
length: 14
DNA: TGTGCCAGCAGTCCATGGGGTGATGAAGAGACCCAGTACTTC
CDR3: CASSPWGDEETQYF

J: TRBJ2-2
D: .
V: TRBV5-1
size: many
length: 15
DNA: TGCGCCAGCAGCTTTGCGGGACCGAACACCGGGGAGCTGTTTTTT
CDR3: CASSFAGPNTGELFF

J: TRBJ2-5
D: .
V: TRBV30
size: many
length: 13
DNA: TGTGCCTGGACTGGACGCTTGGGAGAGACCCAGTACTTC
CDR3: CAWTGRLGETQYF

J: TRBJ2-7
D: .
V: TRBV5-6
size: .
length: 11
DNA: TGTGCCAGCAGCGCGTGGTCGGTGCAGTACTTC
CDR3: CASSAWSVQYF

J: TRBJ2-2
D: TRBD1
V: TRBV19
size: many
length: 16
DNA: TGTGCCAGTAGTATAGTGGGACAGATAAACACCGGGGAGCTGTTTTTT
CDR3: CASSIVGQINTGELFF

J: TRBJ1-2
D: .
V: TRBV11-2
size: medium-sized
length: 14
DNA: TGTGCCAGCAGCTCCTCCGGGGGGGGCGTTGGCTACACCTTC
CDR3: CASSSSGGGVGYTF

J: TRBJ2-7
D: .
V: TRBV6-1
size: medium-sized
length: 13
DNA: TGTGCCAGCAACCCCAGTCAGTCCTACGAGCAGTACTTC
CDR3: CASNPSQSYEQYF

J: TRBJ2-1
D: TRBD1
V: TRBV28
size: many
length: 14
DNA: TGTGCCAGCAGCTCAGGACAGGGGTACAATGAGCAGTTCTTC
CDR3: CASSSGQGYNEQFF

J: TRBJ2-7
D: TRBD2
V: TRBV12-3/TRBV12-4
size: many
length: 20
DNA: TGTGCCAGCAGTCCACCCGAGGGACTAGCGGGGAGCTACGGCTCCTACGAGCAGTACTTC
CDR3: CASSPPEGLAGSYGSYEQYF

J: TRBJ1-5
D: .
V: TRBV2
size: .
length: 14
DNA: TGTGCCAGCAGTGAAGCGTGGAAAAATCAGCCCCAGCATTTT
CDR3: CASSEAWKNQPQHF

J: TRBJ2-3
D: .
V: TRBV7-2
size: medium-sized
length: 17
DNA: TGTGCCAGCAGCCTTTCCCCGCAAGCGGACCCCAGGGGGGCGCAGTATTTT
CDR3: CASSLSPQADPRGAQYF

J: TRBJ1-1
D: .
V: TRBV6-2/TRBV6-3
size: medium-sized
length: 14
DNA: TGTGCCAGCAGCGATGGACTTGGGGTTACTGAAGCTTTCTTT
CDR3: CASSDGLGVTEAFF

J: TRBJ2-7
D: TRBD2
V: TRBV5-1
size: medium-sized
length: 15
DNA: TGCGCCAGCCGCTACACTAGCGGGGACCACTACGAGCAGTACTTC
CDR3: CASRYTSGDHYEQYF

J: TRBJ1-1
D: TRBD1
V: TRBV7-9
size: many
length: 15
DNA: TGTGCCAGCAGCGAAGGACAGGGGGCTCGCACTGAAGCTTTCTTT
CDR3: CASSEGQGARTEAFF

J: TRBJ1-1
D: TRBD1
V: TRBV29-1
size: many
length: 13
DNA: TGCAGCGCTGACAGGGAGATAAACACTGAAGCTTTCTTT
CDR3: CSADREINTEAFF

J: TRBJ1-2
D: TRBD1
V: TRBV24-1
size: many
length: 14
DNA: TGTGCCACCAGTGATTCCGGACAGGTCTGGGGCTACACCTTC
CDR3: CATSDSGQVWGYTF

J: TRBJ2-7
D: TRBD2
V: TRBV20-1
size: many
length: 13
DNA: TGCAGAGCTACTAGCGGGAGGGCCTACGAGCAGTACTTC
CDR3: CRATSGRAYEQYF

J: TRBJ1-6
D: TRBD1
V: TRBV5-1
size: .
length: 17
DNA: TGCGCCAGCAGCTTGTCCGGCAGACAGGGAGGTAATTCACCCCTCCACTTT
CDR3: CASSLSGRQGGNSPLHF

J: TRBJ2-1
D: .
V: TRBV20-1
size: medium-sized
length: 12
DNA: TGCAGTGCCGACGACAGCAACAATGAGCAGTTCTTC
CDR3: CSADDSNNEQFF

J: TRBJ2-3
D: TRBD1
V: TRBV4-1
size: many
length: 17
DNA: TGCGCCAGCAGCCGATCCCCCCGGGACAGGGGATTAGATACGCAGTATTTT
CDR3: CASSRSPRDRGLDTQYF

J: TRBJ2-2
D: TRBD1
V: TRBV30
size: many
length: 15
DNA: TGTGCCTGGAATACAGGGGGCTTGTACACCGGGGAGCTGTTTTTT
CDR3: CAWNTGGLYTGELFF

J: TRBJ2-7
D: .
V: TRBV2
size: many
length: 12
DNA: TGTGCCAGCAGTGAGGGATCCTACGAGCAGTACTTC
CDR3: CASSEGSYEQYF

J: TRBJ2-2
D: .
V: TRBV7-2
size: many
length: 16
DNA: TGTGCCAGCAGCTTTCGTCAGGGAATGGGCACCGGGGAGCTGTTTTTT
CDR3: CASSFRQGMGTGELFF